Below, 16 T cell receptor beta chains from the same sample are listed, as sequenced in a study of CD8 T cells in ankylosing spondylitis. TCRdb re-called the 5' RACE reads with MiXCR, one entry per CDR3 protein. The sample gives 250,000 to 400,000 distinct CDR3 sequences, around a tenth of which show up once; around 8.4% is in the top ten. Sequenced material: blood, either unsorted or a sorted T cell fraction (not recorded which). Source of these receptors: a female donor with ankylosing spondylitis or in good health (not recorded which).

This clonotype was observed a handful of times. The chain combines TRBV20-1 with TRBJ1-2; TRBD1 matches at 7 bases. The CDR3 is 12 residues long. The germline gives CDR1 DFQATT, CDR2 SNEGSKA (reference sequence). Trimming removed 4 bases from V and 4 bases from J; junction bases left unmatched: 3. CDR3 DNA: TGCAGTGCTAAACAGGGGCGCTATGGCTACACCTTC. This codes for CSAKQGRYGYTF.

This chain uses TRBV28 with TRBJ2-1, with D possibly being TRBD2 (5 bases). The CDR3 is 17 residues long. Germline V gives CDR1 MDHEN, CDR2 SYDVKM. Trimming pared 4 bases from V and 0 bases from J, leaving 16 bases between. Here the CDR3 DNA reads TGTGCCAGCAGTTCCTCCCGGACTTTCAGCTCCTACAATGAGCAGTTCTTC. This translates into CASSSSRTFSSYNEQFF.

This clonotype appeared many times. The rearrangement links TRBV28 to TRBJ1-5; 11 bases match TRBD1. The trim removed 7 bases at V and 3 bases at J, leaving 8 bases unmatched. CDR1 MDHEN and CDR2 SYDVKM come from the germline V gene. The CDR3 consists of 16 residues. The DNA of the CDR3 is TGTGCCAGCAACGGGGACAGGGGGGTTGACAATCAGCCCCAGCATTTT. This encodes CASNGDRGVDNQPQHF. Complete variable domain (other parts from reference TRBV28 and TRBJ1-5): DVKVTQSSRYLVKRTGEKVFLECVQDMDHENMFWYRQDPGLGLRLIYFSYDVKMKEKGDIPEGYSVSREKKERFSLILESASTNQTSMYLCASNGDRGVDNQPQHFGDGTRLSIL.

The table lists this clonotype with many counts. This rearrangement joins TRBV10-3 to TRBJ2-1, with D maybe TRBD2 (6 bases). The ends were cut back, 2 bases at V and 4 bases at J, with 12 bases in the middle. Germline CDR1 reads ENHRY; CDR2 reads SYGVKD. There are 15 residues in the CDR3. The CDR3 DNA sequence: TGTGCCATCAGTGAGGGAGGGCTGACATACAATGAGCAGTTCTTC. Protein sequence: CAISEGGLTYNEQFF.

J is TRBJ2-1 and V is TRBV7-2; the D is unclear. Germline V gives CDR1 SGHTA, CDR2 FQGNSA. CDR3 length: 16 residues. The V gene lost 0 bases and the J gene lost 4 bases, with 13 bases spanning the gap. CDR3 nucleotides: TGTGCCAGCAGCTTAGCGCGAACAGTTCGGTACAATGAGCAGTTCTTC. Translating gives CASSLARTVRYNEQFF.

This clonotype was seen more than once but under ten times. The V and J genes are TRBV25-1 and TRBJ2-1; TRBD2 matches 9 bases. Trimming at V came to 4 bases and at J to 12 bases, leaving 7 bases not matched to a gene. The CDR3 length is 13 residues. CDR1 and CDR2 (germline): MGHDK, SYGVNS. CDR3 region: CASSVLAGAGQFF. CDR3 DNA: TGTGCCAGCAGTGTATTAGCGGGGGCCGGGCAGTTCTTC. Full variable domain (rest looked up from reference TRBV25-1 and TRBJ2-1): EADIYQTPRYLVIGTGKKITLECSQTMGHDKMYWYQQDPGMELHLIHYSYGVNSTEKGDLSSESTVSRIRTEHFPLTLESARPSHTSQYLCASSVLAGAGQFFGPGTRLTVL.

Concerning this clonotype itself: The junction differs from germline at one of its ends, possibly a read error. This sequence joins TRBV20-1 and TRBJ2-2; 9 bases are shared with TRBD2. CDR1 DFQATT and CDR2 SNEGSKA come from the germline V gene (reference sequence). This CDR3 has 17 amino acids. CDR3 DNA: TGCTGTGCTAGAGGGGCGGGAGGGCCGACTCTGGGCGGGGAGCTGTTTTTT. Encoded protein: CCARGAGGPTLGGELFF.

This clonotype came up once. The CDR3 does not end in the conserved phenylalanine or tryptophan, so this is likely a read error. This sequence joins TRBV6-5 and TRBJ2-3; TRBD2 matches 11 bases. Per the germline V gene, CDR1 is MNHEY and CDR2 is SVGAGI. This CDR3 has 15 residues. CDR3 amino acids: CASSLAGGRADTQYY. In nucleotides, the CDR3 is TGTGCCAGCAGCTTAGCGGGGGGGAGAGCAGACACGCAGTATTAT.

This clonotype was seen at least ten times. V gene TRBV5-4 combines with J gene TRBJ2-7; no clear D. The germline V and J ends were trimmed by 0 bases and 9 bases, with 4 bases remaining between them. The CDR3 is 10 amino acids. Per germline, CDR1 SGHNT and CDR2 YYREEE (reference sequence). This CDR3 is CASSLGRQYF. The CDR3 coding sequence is TGTGCCAGCAGCTTGGGACGGCAGTACTTC.

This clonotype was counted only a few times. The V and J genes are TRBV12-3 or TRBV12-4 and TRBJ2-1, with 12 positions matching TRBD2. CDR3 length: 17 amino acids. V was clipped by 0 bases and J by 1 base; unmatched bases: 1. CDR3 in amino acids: CASSLALAGGSYNEQFF. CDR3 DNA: TGTGCCAGCAGTTTAGCCCTAGCGGGGGGGTCCTACAATGAGCAGTTCTTC.

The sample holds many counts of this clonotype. The CDR3 sequence is CASSAWTGELFF. The CDR3, as DNA: TGTGCCAGCAGCGCGTGGACCGGGGAGCTGTTTTTT. The V call is TRBV28, the J call TRBJ2-2, with unresolved D. The CDR3 length is 12 residues. Germline assignment: CDR1 MDHEN and CDR2 SYDVKM. The V gene lost 6 bases and the J gene lost 5 bases, with 7 bases spanning the gap.

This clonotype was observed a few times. The DNA of the CDR3 is TGTGCCAGCTCACCCCGAGGTGACAGGGAAAAACTGTTTTTT. Encoded protein: CASSPRGDREKLFF. The V and J genes are TRBV18 and TRBJ1-4; possible D gene TRBD1, 6 bases. The length of the CDR3 is 14 residues. Trimming took 3 bases from V and 8 from J, leaving 13 bases between them. Germline CDR1 KGHSH, CDR2 LQKENI.

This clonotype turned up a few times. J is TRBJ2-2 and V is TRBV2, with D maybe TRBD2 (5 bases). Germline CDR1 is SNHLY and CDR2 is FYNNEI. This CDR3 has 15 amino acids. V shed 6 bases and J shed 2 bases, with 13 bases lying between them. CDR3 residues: CASRVAGINTGELFF. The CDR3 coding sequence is TGTGCCAGCAGGGTGGCCGGGATCAACACCGGGGAGCTGTTTTTT. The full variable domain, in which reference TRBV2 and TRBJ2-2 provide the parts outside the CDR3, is EPEVTQTPSHQVTQMGQEVILRCVPISNHLYFYWYRQILGQKVEFLVSFYNNEISEKSEIFDDQFSVERPDGSNFTLKIRSTKLEDSAMYFCASRVAGINTGELFFGEGSRLTVL.

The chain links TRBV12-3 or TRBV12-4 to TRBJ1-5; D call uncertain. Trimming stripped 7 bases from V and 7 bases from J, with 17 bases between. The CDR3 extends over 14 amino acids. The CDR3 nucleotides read TGTGCCAGCACCCGCGATGAAGGACGACAGCCCCAGCATTTT. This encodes CASTRDEGRQPQHF.

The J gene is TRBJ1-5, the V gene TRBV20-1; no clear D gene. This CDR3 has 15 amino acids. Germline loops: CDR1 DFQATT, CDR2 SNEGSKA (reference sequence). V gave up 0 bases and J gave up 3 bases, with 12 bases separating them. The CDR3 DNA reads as TGCAGTGCTAGAGAAGGAGGGAGTAACAATCAGCCCCAGCATTTT. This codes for CSAREGGSNNQPQHF.

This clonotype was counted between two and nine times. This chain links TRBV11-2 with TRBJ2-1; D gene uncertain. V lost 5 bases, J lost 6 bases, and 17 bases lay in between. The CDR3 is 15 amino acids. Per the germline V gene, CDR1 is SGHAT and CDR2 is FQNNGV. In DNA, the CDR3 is TGTGCCAGCAGCCGCGTGAGATTAAGTTTCAATGAGCAGTTCTTC. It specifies CASSRVRLSFNEQFF.